What follows is one TCR beta chain and its context. This clonotype has more than one count but fewer than ten. Its antigen is unknown. Per-base quality was not reported, and no clone a single base away is much larger than it. This record belongs to a study of T cell repertoires in cytomegalovirus infection (dated by TCRdb to about 2019). For context, the study as a whole: Recently identified HLA-C-restricted CMV epitopes, whose presentation resists viral immunomodulation, were targeted by peptide stimulations together with well-studied HLA-B-restricted epitopes. Because public TCR beta signatures pointed to carriage of CMV infection together with the matching HLA type, the HLA type of each donor mattered for the analysis. The investigation overall reported the following: In the ex vivo response, HLA-C-restricted CMV-specific TCR beta clonotypes were dominant, and in two of eight donors the single most frequent clonotype came from this HLA-C-restricted group. Carriers of CMV infection plus the relevant HLA type were discriminated by the cumulative frequency of public TCR beta family members in the study cohort and in an independent approximately 350-donor cohort.

This specimen's treatment or condition label, per the study, means: in vitro stimulation with specific CMV peptide epitopes to enrich CMV-specific T cells. The CDR3, from cysteine to phenylalanine, totals 16 residues. Only the CDR3 part of the read is kept: 48 bases, read in frame from the first base. The CDR1 and CDR2 encoded by the germline V gene are SGHTA and FQGNSA. The junction shows trimming of 3 bases on V and 3 bases on J, plus 17 bases between the germline ends. The data were produced on an Illumina HiSeq 1500. TCRdb applied fastp at Q25 and MiXCR to the public reads, then kept only in-frame beta chains. Each entry is one CDR3 protein sequence, shown with its most common DNA and genes. The sample has about 130,000 distinct CDR3 sequences on record, 30% to 40% of them singletons. The ten largest clones capture about 56% of the sample.

The sample consisted of CD8+ T cells from cultured PBMCs, taken from culture after CMV antigen stimulation. The chain couples TRBV7-2 to TRBJ2-5; the D region is possibly TRBD1 or TRBD2, each matching across 5 bases. This TCR was recovered from a human donor in good health (CMV status not recorded). Some clones in this sample may be carry-over from other donors' samples. The nucleotide sequence is TGTGCCAGCAGCTTCATGGCCCCGGGGCCCGAAGAGACCCAGTACTTC. It specifies CASSFMAPGPEETQYF.